The clone carrying this T cell receptor beta chain turned up a few times. The PCR contained 60 Vbeta and 13 Jbeta primers. The table came from immunoSEQ multiplex PCR; TCRdb's copy has only in-frame clones and leaves some out. The data contain approximately 110,000 clones, more than 65% of them singletons. The source of the sample is a study of cytomegalovirus exposure and HLA in healthy donors. Donors consisted of healthy bone marrow donors. This TCR derives from a young woman in good health and CMV-seronegative. Sequenced material: PBMCs.

Here the CDR3 DNA reads TGCAGCGTTGAACACGGGAACTATGGCTACACCTTC. It specifies CSVEHGNYGYTF. The chain uses TRBV29-1 and TRBJ1-2, with D unclear. V lost 2 bases, J lost 2 bases, and 6 bases lay in between. The CDR3 loop spans 12 amino acids. Germline V gene lookup returns CDR1 SQVTM and CDR2 ANQGSEA. Full variable domain (remainder filled in from reference TRBV29-1 and TRBJ1-2): SAVISQKPSRDICQRGTSLTIQCQVDSQVTMMFWYRQQPGQSLTLIATANQGSEATYESGFVIDKFPISRPNLTFSTLTVSNMSPEDSSIYLCSVEHGNYGYTFGSGTRLTVV.